Each of the 8 T cell receptor beta chains below was sequenced from the same sample in a study of blood T cell repertoires in COVID-19. TCRdb's copy holds only in-frame clones and misses some; the assay was immunoSEQ multiplex PCR. The data show 100,000 to 150,000 clones, around 90% seen once. The sequenced sample consisted of peripheral blood. Receptors were obtained from a man aged 45-65 years with active COVID-19.

J is TRBJ1-5 and V is TRBV6-6, with 7 positions matching TRBD1. The CDR3 consists of 14 residues. The junction had 4 bases not matched to a gene; V was cut back by 8 bases and J by 0 bases. Germline V gives CDR1 MNHNY, CDR2 SVGAGI (reference sequence). For the CDR3, the DNA is TGTGCCAGCGGGGGGACAGCTAGCAATCAGCCCCAGCATTTT. Protein: CASGGTASNQPQHF.

The genes are TRBV6-5 and TRBJ1-2; no reliable D call. Per germline, CDR1 MNHEY and CDR2 SVGAGI. Trimming removed 0 bases from V and 8 bases from J, with 13 bases in between. The CDR3 sequence is 14 residues long. The CDR3: CASSYSRRAGGYTF. The CDR3 region has the DNA TGTGCCAGCAGTTACTCGAGGCGGGCGGGGGGCTACACCTTC.

The CDR3 spells CASSPQGTSGGGTQYF. The CDR3 DNA sequence: TGTGCCAGCAGCCCACAAGGGACTAGCGGGGGAGGTACGCAGTATTTT. The V and J genes are TRBV7-9 and TRBJ2-3, with 14 bases lining up with TRBD2. V was clipped by 5 bases and J by 8 bases; unmatched bases: 9. The germline V gene has CDR1 SEHNR and CDR2 FQNEAQ (reference sequence). CDR3 length: 16 amino acids.

This clone is a singleton in its sample. The chain carries TRBV7-9 and TRBJ1-1, with D uncertain. V lost 5 bases and J 3 bases, leaving 10 bases between the germline ends. Germline V lookup: CDR1 SEHNR, CDR2 FQNEAQ (reference sequence). CDR3 size: 13 residues. The CDR3 nucleotides are TGTGCCAGCAGCAACCGGGGTGACACTGAAGCTTTCTTT. Encoded protein: CASSNRGDTEAFF.

CDR3 bases: TGTGCCAGCAGTCCCGCAGGGGACTATGGCTACACCTTC. It encodes CASSPAGDYGYTF. This rearrangement joins TRBV6-5 to TRBJ1-2; D perhaps matches TRBD1 (6 bases). The ends were cut back, 5 bases at V and 3 bases at J, with 10 bases in the middle. Germline CDR1 is MNHEY and CDR2 is SVGAGI. The CDR3 has 13 amino acids.

V usage is TRBV6-5 and J usage is TRBJ2-7; 9 bases are a match to TRBD1. From germline, CDR1 is MNHEY and CDR2 SVGAGI. The CDR3 is 14 amino acids. Trimming at V came to 7 bases and at J to 3 bases, leaving 7 bases not matched to a gene. The CDR3 loop reads CASTAQTGGYEQYV. CDR3 DNA sequence: TGTGCCAGCACCGCCCAGACAGGGGGCTACGAGCAGTACGTC.

This clone has just one count. This rearrangement joins TRBV5-6 to TRBJ1-1; D is unclear. In germline, CDR1 is SGHDT, CDR2 YYEEEE. Trimming cost V 3 bases and J 4 bases, with 25 bases left between them. The CDR3 covers 18 residues. CDR3 protein: CASSSPRAVNAEGTEAFF. The CDR3 nucleotides read TGTGCCAGCAGCTCCCCTAGGGCGGTAAACGCGGAGGGCACTGAAGCTTTCTTT.

The chain recombines TRBV6-6 with TRBJ2-3, with 8 nucleotides matching TRBD2. The CDR3 consists of 14 residues. Trimming at V came to 7 bases and at J to 0 bases, leaving 3 bases not matched to a gene. Germline CDR1 MNHNY, CDR2 SVGAGI (reference sequence). The CDR3 bases are TGTGCCAGCACCCGACTAGCGAGCACAGATACGCAGTATTTT. Encoded protein: CASTRLASTDTQYF.